This T cell receptor (beta chain) comes out of a study of glioma-infiltrating T cells. A remark on this clonotype: A clone one base away is much larger, so this may be a read error.

Amplification of TCR alpha and beta CDR3 regions from RNA used iRepertoire nested multiplex PCR. TCRdb redid the calling of the multiplex PCR reads with MiXCR, one entry per CDR3 protein. The table records about 140,000 distinct CDR3 sequences, about two fifths of them present only once. There are 15 residues in the CDR3. Per the germline V gene, CDR1 is MNHEY and CDR2 is SMNVEV (reference sequence). This TCR came from a human donor with low-grade glioma or glioblastoma, undergoing nonglioma brain surgery, or in good health (not recorded which). The sequenced sample consisted of glioma tissue, nonneoplastic brain tissue, or PBMCs (not recorded which). This chain uses TRBV27 with TRBJ1-1; 8 bases are shared with TRBD1. The DNA of the CDR3 is TGTGCCAGCAGTCTTCAGGGGGCAAGAGAGACTGAAGCTCTCTTT. Translation: CASSLQGARETEALF.